The source of this T cell receptor (beta chain) is a study of T cell repertoires in aging, cancer and after chemotherapy. Looking at the study overall: About 8.1 million TCR reads made up the full dataset. General study points: Across the chemotherapy interval, each cancer cohort showed higher median generation probability, suggesting thymic rebound. Compared with age-matched healthy donors, untreated hematological or solid cancer patients showed higher blood TCR clonality. These repertoire data do not allow conclusions about immunological memory after chemotherapy.

Concerning this clonotype: Its antigen remains unknown.

TCR beta rearrangements were amplified from peripheral blood genomic DNA. TRB rearrangements spanning V, D and J were amplified using mixed TRB-A/B primers. From the multiplex PCR reads, TCRdb called clonotypes with MiXCR, one entry per CDR3 protein. The sample holds over 4,000 distinct CDR3 sequences, roughly 26% seen once. The CDR3 covers 15 residues. V was shortened by 2 bases and J by 0 bases, with 12 bases between the two germline ends. Germline lookup yields CDR1 SGHDT and CDR2 YYEEEE. This receptor was taken from a human donor with a solid tumor. The chain is built from TRBV5-6 and TRBJ2-7; a weak D match, TRBD2 (6 bases). Material for sequencing was blood. CDR3 DNA: TGTGCCAGCAGCTTTCTGGGGGGAACCTCCTACGAGCAGTACTTC. It translates to CASSFLGGTSYEQYF. Complete variable domain (other parts from reference TRBV5-6 and TRBJ2-7): DAGVTQSPTHLIKTRGQQVTLRCSPKSGHDTVSWYQQALGQGPQFIFQYYEEEERQRGNFPDRFSGHQFPNYSSELNVNALLLGDSALYLCASSFLGGTSYEQYFGPGTRLTVT.